This T cell receptor (beta chain) comes out of a study of blood T cells in healthy people across ages. Study conclusions and caveats: A roughly linear age-dependent decrease characterized TCR beta diversity per million T cells. Strong correlation was found linking TCR beta diversity to naive T cell percentage.

Individuals who donated were healthy Caucasians from Russia aged about 6 to 95. Per-sample yields of isolated PBMCs were at least 7 million. About this clonotype itself: Its antigen is as yet unknown.

Sample-barcoded 5' priming and a J-beta primer mix drove a second PCR of roughly 7 to 11 cycles. Each CDR3 protein gets one entry after TCRdb re-called the 5' RACE reads with MiXCR. The sample yields 1.8 million or so distinct CDR3 sequences, around 40% seen once. The trim removed 6 bases at V and 6 bases at J, leaving 13 bases unmatched. CDR1 and CDR2 (germline): SNHLY, FYNNEI. The CDR3 totals 16 residues. The TCR originated in a human donor in good health. What was sequenced was blood. This chain connects TRBV2 to TRBJ2-1, with 8 bases that match TRBD2. The CDR3 nucleotides read TGTGCCAGCAGCCTCGGGCGGCGGGGGGCCTTCAATGAGCAGTTCTTC. Protein sequence: CASSLGRRGAFNEQFF.